This passage covers 10 T cell receptor beta chains from one sample sequenced in a study of vaccination and CD4 T cells after COVID-19. The treatment was: 10-day PBMC culture with coronavirus spike peptide pools or control peptides (ViraFEST assay). Their specific antigens are unknown. With the Oncomine TCR Beta short-read assay, DNA from cultured CD4+ T cells was sequenced. MiXCR, run by TCRdb on the PCR reads, gives a single entry per CDR3 protein. Of 15,000 or so distinct CDR3 sequences detected, 30% appear once; the ten largest clones hold under 20%. The sequenced material came from cultured CD4+ T cells from blood. The receptors here all came from a human donor with COVID-19.

By frequency in the sample, this clonotype is medium-sized. The V call is TRBV6-2 or TRBV6-3, the J call TRBJ1-2; 8 bases align to TRBD1. With 5 bases clipped from V and 8 bases from J, the junction kept 10 bases outside the gene matches. Germline CDR1 reads MNHEY; CDR2 reads SVGEGT. The CDR3 contains 14 residues. CDR3 DNA sequence: TGTGCCAGCAGTCTCGGACAGGGCCGTCTGGGCTACACCTTC. The encoded protein is CASSLGQGRLGYTF.

This clonotype was picked up a small number of times. The chain couples TRBV15 to TRBJ1-6; D is unclear. This CDR3 spans 15 amino acids. V lost 0 bases, J lost 10 bases, and 13 bases lay in between. Germline CDR1 LNHNV, CDR2 YYDKDF (reference sequence). CDR3 DNA: TGTGCCACCAGCAGAGATCCGACTGGATGGTCACCCCTCCACTTT. It encodes CATSRDPTGWSPLHF.

The V gene is TRBV20-1, the J gene TRBJ2-1; the D is unclear. Germline CDR1 and CDR2: DFQATT and SNEGSKA (reference sequence). The CDR3 runs 12 residues. The V and J ends lost 1 base and 5 bases respectively, with 6 bases between them. The CDR3 loop reads CSARVLNNEQFF. CDR3 nucleotides: TGCAGTGCTAGAGTCTTGAACAATGAGCAGTTCTTC.

The gene calls are TRBV7-9 and TRBJ2-7; the D gene is possibly TRBD2 (5 bases). Germline V gene data show CDR1 as SEHNR and CDR2 as FQNEAQ (reference sequence). V was trimmed by 1 base and J by 0 bases, leaving 13 bases between them. The CDR3 sequence is 16 residues long. This CDR3 is CASSLVGVTGSYEQYF. Written as DNA, the CDR3 is TGTGCCAGCAGCTTAGTCGGGGTTACTGGCTCCTACGAGCAGTACTTC.

This clonotype was observed a few times. The chain is built from TRBV27 and TRBJ1-1; D is possibly TRBD1 (5 bases). The CDR3 is made up of 14 amino acids. V dropped 6 bases and J dropped 0 bases, with 11 bases sitting between them. Germline loops: CDR1 MNHEY, CDR2 SMNVEV (reference sequence). The chain's CDR3 is CASRRDGMNTEAFF. CDR3 DNA sequence: TGTGCCAGCAGACGGGACGGAATGAACACTGAAGCTTTCTTT.

This clonotype appeared a few times. This chain connects TRBV2 to TRBJ1-5, with 8 bases identical to TRBD1. The V gene's germline CDR1 is SNHLY and CDR2 FYNNEI. V was clipped by 6 bases and J by 1 base; unmatched bases: 8. This CDR3 spans 16 amino acids. The CDR3 DNA reads as TGTGCCAGCAGGCCGCACAGGGGGATGAGCAATCAGCCCCAGCATTTT. It is translated as CASRPHRGMSNQPQHF.

This clonotype was observed a handful of times. V is TRBV6-5 and J is TRBJ1-1; D remains unclear. V was trimmed by 4 bases and J by 6 bases, leaving 12 bases between them. CDR3 length: 13 residues. Germline CDR1 and CDR2: MNHEY and SVGAGI. The CDR3 sequence is CASSLHGGAEAFF. CDR3 sequence (DNA): TGTGCCAGCAGTTTACACGGTGGGGCTGAAGCTTTCTTT.

The chain joins TRBV28 to TRBJ2-3, with 7 nucleotides matching TRBD1. The CDR3 totals 16 residues. J gave up 3 bases and V 4 bases, and 10 bases lay outside the gene matches. CDR1 and CDR2 from the germline V gene are MDHEN and SYDVKM. As DNA, the CDR3 is TGTGCCAGCAGTTCCATAGACAGGGTAAGGACAGATACGCAGTATTTT. This sequence encodes CASSSIDRVRTDTQYF. The full variable domain, in which reference TRBV28 and TRBJ2-3 provide the parts outside the CDR3, is DVKVTQSSRYLVKRTGEKVFLECVQDMDHENMFWYRQDPGLGLRLIYFSYDVKMKEKGDIPEGYSVSREKKERFSLILESASTNQTSMYLCASSSIDRVRTDTQYFGPGTRLTVL.

The DNA of the CDR3 is TGTGCCAGCTCACCAGTGGCAACAGCCTACGAGCAGTACTTC. Encoded protein: CASSPVATAYEQYF. The chain couples TRBV18 to TRBJ2-7, with D hard to call. Trimming stripped 2 bases from V and 2 bases from J, with 10 bases between. The germline V gene has CDR1 KGHSH and CDR2 LQKENI. The CDR3 extends over 14 amino acids. The whole variable domain, remainder taken from reference TRBV18 and TRBJ2-7, is NAGVMQNPRHLVRRRGQEARLRCSPMKGHSHVYWYRQLPEEGLKFMVYLQKENIIDESGMPKERFSAEFPKEGPSILRIQQVVRGDSAAYFCASSPVATAYEQYFGPGTRLTVT.

This clonotype has only a few counts. The rearrangement links TRBV7-2 to TRBJ2-7; D possibly corresponds to TRBD2 (6 bases). The ends were cut back, 3 bases at V and 5 bases at J, with 8 bases in the middle. CDR3 length equals 12 residues. Germline V gene data show CDR1 as SGHTA and CDR2 as FQGNSA. CDR3 in amino acids: CASSLGLNEQYF. CDR3 nucleotide sequence: TGTGCCAGCAGCTTGGGACTGAACGAGCAGTACTTC.